This T cell receptor (beta chain) derives from a study of blood T cells in healthy people across ages. This CDR3 is built from 14 residues. Trimming shortened V by 0 bases and J by 3 bases, and 7 bases separated the two germline ends. The germline gives CDR1 SGHRS, CDR2 YFSETQ. Sample-barcoded 5' priming and a J-beta primer mix drove a second PCR of about 7 to 11 cycles. TCRdb reprocessed the 5' RACE reads via MiXCR and lists one record per CDR3 protein. Of 660,000 or so distinct CDR3 sequences in the sample, about 53% were seen once. The gene calls are TRBV5-1 and TRBJ2-1; D call uncertain. This clonotype was obtained from a man aged 60 to 69 in good health. The material sequenced was blood. In DNA form, the CDR3 reads TGCGCCAGCAGCTTGGAGAGACTCTACAATGAGCAGTTCTTC. Protein sequence: CASSLERLYNEQFF. Variable domain in full (rest from reference TRBV5-1 and TRBJ2-1): KAGVTQTPRYLIKTRGQQVTLSCSPISGHRSVSWYQQTPGQGLQFLFEYFSETQRNKGNFPGRFSGRQFSNSRSEMNVSTLELGDSALYLCASSLERLYNEQFFGPGTRLTVL.